The 5 T cell receptor beta chains presented below share a single source sample, sequenced in a study of T cell responses to AZD1222 COVID-19 vaccine. TCRdb's copy holds only in-frame clones and misses some; the assay was immunoSEQ multiplex PCR. The table shows more than 95,000 clones, with approximately 88% occurring only once. The input for sequencing was peripheral blood, taken on day 0 of AZD1222 vaccination. These TCRs come from an adult in good health.

The chain recombines TRBV5-4 with TRBJ2-3, with 7 bases lining up with TRBD1. Germline trimming cut 5 bases from V and 5 bases from J; bases unmatched to any gene: 11. Germline loops: CDR1 SGHNT, CDR2 YYREEE (reference sequence). This CDR3 has 15 residues. The CDR3 spells CASRPDRDVGDTQYF. Written as DNA, the CDR3 is TGTGCCAGCAGGCCCGACAGGGACGTCGGAGATACGCAGTATTTT.

This sequence joins TRBV6-5 and TRBJ2-3, with 8 bases fitting TRBD2. This CDR3 is 14 amino acids long. Germline-derived CDR1 and CDR2 are MNHEY and SVGAGI. V shed 8 bases and J 2 bases; nucleotides not matched to a gene: 6. CDR3 in amino acids: CASPQAGATDTQYF. Here the CDR3 DNA reads TGTGCCAGCCCACAAGCGGGAGCCACAGATACGCAGTATTTT.

The chain joins TRBV6-5 to TRBJ2-2, with D maybe TRBD2 (5 bases). The CDR3 is 14 residues long. V was pared by 4 bases and J by 6 bases, with 12 bases between. Germline V gene data show CDR1 as MNHEY and CDR2 as SVGAGI. The CDR3 DNA is TGTGCCAGCAGTTCCGGGGTGGTTTCCGGGGAGCTGTTTTTT. Its translation: CASSSGVVSGELFF.

This CDR3 reads CASSQAGEGFGWTEAFF. DNA for the CDR3: TGTGCCAGCAGCCAAGCGGGGGAGGGATTTGGGTGGACTGAAGCTTTCTTT. This sequence joins TRBV3-1 (or the pseudogene TRBV3-2) and TRBJ1-1; perhaps TRBD1 as D (5 bases). The CDR3 is 17 amino acids. V shed 1 base and J shed 5 bases, with 20 bases lying between them. Germline V gene sequence: CDR1 LGHDT, CDR2 YNNKEL (reference sequence).

This clone was seen a single time. This chain links TRBV2 with TRBJ1-5, with D possibly matching TRBD1 (6 bases). Germline loops: CDR1 SNHLY, CDR2 FYNNEI. The CDR3 contains 15 residues. The V end lost 6 bases, the J end lost 6 bases, and 18 bases lay between the germline ends. DNA for the CDR3: TGTGCCAGCAGCGCTAGATCCCGGGGGGCTCAGCCCCAGCATTTT. It specifies CASSARSRGAQPQHF.